The 2 T cell receptor beta chains in this list originate from one sample, sequenced in a study of shared clonotypes between healthy human individuals. Data came from immunoSEQ multiplex PCR; TCRdb stores just in-frame clones and leaves some out. The sample carries 2 million to 3 million clones, roughly 93% recorded once. Sequencing was done on a sample of naive CD4+ T cells from PBMCs. The subset here: CD45RA+ positively selected. These receptors came from a man between 18 and 35 years old in good health. Some clones in this sample may be carry-over from other donors' samples.

The CDR3 bases are TGTGCCTGGGCCACCGGGACAACAGATACGCAGTATTTT. Protein sequence: CAWATGTTDTQYF. This chain links TRBV30 with TRBJ2-3; possibly TRBD1 for D (6 bases). Germline assignment: CDR1 GTSNPN and CDR2 SVGIG (reference sequence). This CDR3 spans 13 amino acids. V lost 5 bases and J 3 bases, leaving 12 bases between the germline ends.

The genes are TRBV2 and TRBJ2-5, with TRBD1 matching over 7 bases. Germline CDR1 and CDR2: SNHLY and FYNNEI. V gave up 5 bases and J gave up 1 base; unmatched junction bases: 1. The CDR3 runs 13 residues. Here the CDR3 DNA reads TGTGCCAGCAGTTACAGGGGCCAAGAGACCCAGTACTTC. Amino acids: CASSYRGQETQYF. The full variable domain, rest sourced from reference TRBV2 and TRBJ2-5, is EPEVTQTPSHQVTQMGQEVILRCVPISNHLYFYWYRQILGQKVEFLVSFYNNEISEKSEIFDDQFSVERPDGSNFTLKIRSTKLEDSAMYFCASSYRGQETQYFGPGTRLLVL.